These T cell receptor beta chains were read from a single sample in a study of identifying expanded T cells in peripheral blood. Profiling relied on immunoSEQ multiplex PCR, and the TCRdb table lists in-frame clones only, not all of them. Altogether some 97,000 clones are present, around 90% being singletons, with the ten largest covering more than 5.5%. Source material: blood. The receptors stem from a person aged 18 to 75 in good health. Both conserved end residues are part of each CDR3. The D gene is left open where the match is weak. The size field is filled for only some rows; it gives once, few, many or a size class.

>TRBD2|TRBV5-8|NA|TRBJ2-1
CASSSLAGSLDEQFF
>NA|TRBV7-2|once|TRBJ2-3
CASSLVISTDTQYF
>TRBD2|TRBV4-1|once|TRBJ2-7
CASSQENPAGGEQYF
>TRBD2|TRBV2|NA|TRBJ2-7
CASQTSGAYEQYF
>TRBD2|TRBV27|NA|TRBJ2-6
CASRRTSAGRANVLTF
>NA|TRBV11-1|NA|TRBJ1-1
CASSGQFGAITEAFF
>NA|TRBV21-1|NA|TRBJ2-6
CASSKPQGPGANVLTF
>NA|TRBV1|NA|TRBJ2-1
CTSSRRTSVDNEQFF
>NA|TRBV27|NA|TRBJ1-2
CASLFTDFGYTF
>NA|TRBV7-2|NA|TRBJ2-3
CATRSSISTDTQYF
>NA|TRBV7-3|NA|TRBJ2-3
CASSPNGARTDTQYF
>TRBD2|TRBV7-2|NA|TRBJ2-7
CASSSKTSGSNFFYEQYF
>NA|TRBV7-2|NA|TRBJ1-4
CASSFGPAATNEKLFF
>NA|TRBV11-3|NA|TRBJ2-7
CASSQVGAPYEQYF
>NA|TRBV19|NA|TRBJ2-7
CASRPGPLAYEQYF
>TRBD1|TRBV28|NA|TRBJ1-5
CASSRVQGDQPQHF
>NA|TRBV18|NA|TRBJ1-1
CASSSGTAPTTEAFF
>NA|TRBV10-3|NA|TRBJ1-1
CAISELGLAGTEAFF
>NA|TRBV11-3|NA|TRBJ1-1
CASSSSEILNTEAFF
>TRBD1|TRBV19|NA|TRBJ2-2
CASSVGTGYTGELFF
>NA|TRBV15|NA|TRBJ1-2
CATSPTGDYGYTF
>TRBD1|TRBV27|NA|TRBJ2-3
CASRRDRRTLGTDTQYF
>TRBD1|TRBV10-2|NA|TRBJ2-2
CASSESRQGNTGELFF
>NA|TRBV6-1|once|TRBJ2-1
CASRSLLGAEQFF
>NA|TRBV30|NA|TRBJ1-2
CAMMSRTLYGYTF
>NA|TRBV2|few|TRBJ2-7
CASLAEGAAPYEQYF
>TRBD1|TRBV29-1|NA|TRBJ2-5
CSVRPGGETQYF
>TRBD1|TRBV18|NA|TRBJ1-5
CASSQSNRQGLAAQHF
>TRBD1|TRBV13|once|TRBJ1-1
CASCEDRGEAFF
>NA|TRBV18|NA|TRBJ1-2
CASSPGGSNYGYTF
>TRBD1|TRBV5-6|once|TRBJ2-5
CASVPAGGGETQYF
>NA|TRBV5-6|NA|TRBJ1-1
CASSLSPSATEAFF
>NA|TRBV11-3|NA|TRBJ2-3
CASSETLTGTQYF
>TRBD1|TRBV7-9|NA|TRBJ2-4
CASSPWGQSKNIQYF
>NA|TRBV2|NA|TRBJ1-5
CASKDPNQPQHF
>TRBD2|TRBV19|NA|TRBJ2-3
CASSMGLAGTDTQYF
>TRBD1|TRBV19|NA|TRBJ2-7
CASRPWGQAAYEQYF
>NA|TRBV21-1|NA|TRBJ1-3
CASSKPKKGAAGNTIYF
>NA|TRBV19|NA|TRBJ1-1
CASSIDAQGTEAFF
>NA|TRBV6-6|NA|TRBJ1-2
CASSYSSSSGYTF
>TRBD1|TRBV11-3|NA|TRBJ1-3
CASSWGQASSGNTIYF
>NA|TRBV7-9|NA|TRBJ2-1
CASSSARSSDPPYNEQFF
>NA|TRBV5-4|NA|TRBJ1-3
CASSLPDSGSGNTIYF
>TRBD2|TRBV2|NA|TRBJ2-1
CASKGILAGRYNEQFF
>NA|TRBV27|NA|TRBJ2-1
CASSLLKGNEQFF
>NA|TRBV13|few|TRBJ1-2
CASSPLWSF
>NA|TRBV2|NA|TRBJ2-5
CASSETVFETQYF
>TRBD1|TRBV5-6|NA|TRBJ1-1
CASSSLAETGITEAFF
>NA|TRBV11-2|NA|TRBJ2-3
CASSATGPLTDTQYF
>NA|TRBV7-8|NA|TRBJ2-1
CASSSSTLGSYNEQFF
>NA|TRBV14|NA|TRBJ2-6
CASRGLSGANVLTF
>NA|TRBV6-1|NA|TRBJ1-4
CASTQGGEKLFF